Presented here are 27 T cell receptor beta chains from one specimen sequenced in a study of blood T cells in healthy people across ages (dated by TCRdb to 2015 to 2017). Library preparation used 5' RACE. A second PCR of roughly 7 to 12 cycles was run with a J-beta primer mix and a sample-barcoded 5' primer. TCRdb cleaned the public reads at Q25 with fastp, built clones with MiXCR and kept in-frame beta chains. When rows share a CDR3 protein, they turn into one entry using the most common DNA and genes. The sample table lists some 1,800,000 distinct CDR3 sequences, roughly two fifths of them with a count of one. Roughly 23% of the sample is held by the ten biggest clonotypes. Sequencing was performed on blood. Receptors were obtained from a human donor in good health.

The rearrangement joins TRBV28 to TRBJ2-4; 10 nucleotides align to TRBD2. V dropped 6 bases and J dropped 8; count of bases not matched to a gene: 10. The CDR3 is 15 residues long. From germline, CDR1 is MDHEN and CDR2 SYDVKM. The CDR3, as DNA: TGTGCCAGCAGCCATTCTAGCGGGGGTGTTGACATTCAGTACTTC. It specifies CASSHSSGGVDIQYF.

The rearrangement links TRBV2 to TRBJ2-5; 10 bases match TRBD1. CDR1 SNHLY and CDR2 FYNNEI come from the germline V gene. V dropped 3 bases and J dropped 2; count of bases not matched to a gene: 0. CDR3 length: 14 amino acids. Written as DNA, the CDR3 is TGTGCCAGCAGTGAGGACAGGGGGCAAGAGACCCAGTACTTC. Its protein is CASSEDRGQETQYF.

The rearrangement links TRBV12-3 or TRBV12-4 to TRBJ2-6; 7 nucleotides line up with TRBD1. The CDR3 sequence is 18 residues long. V gave up 7 bases and J gave up 2 bases; unmatched junction bases: 14. Written as DNA, the CDR3 is TGTGCCAGCACCCGTGAGGGACAGTTGTCCGCTGGGGCCAACGTCCTGACTTTC. Its protein is CASTREGQLSAGANVLTF.

This rearrangement joins TRBV28 to TRBJ2-5, with D tentatively TRBD1 or TRBD2 (5 bases each). V was clipped by 8 bases and J by 5 bases, with 12 bases between them. CDR3 length: 12 residues. Germline assignment: CDR1 MDHEN and CDR2 SYDVKM. This CDR3 reads CASSRWGETQYF. Here the CDR3 DNA reads TGTGCCAGCTCGCGCTGGGGGGAGACCCAGTACTTC.

This sequence joins TRBV29-1 and TRBJ2-1; 7 bases are a match to TRBD2. The CDR3 has 16 residues. V dropped 6 bases and J dropped 0; count of bases not matched to a gene: 11. The germline V gene encodes CDR1 SQVTM and CDR2 ANQGSEA. CDR3 residues: CSVPLGAGISYNEQFF. In DNA, the CDR3 is TGCAGCGTCCCTCTAGGAGCGGGGATCTCCTACAATGAGCAGTTCTTC.

The rearrangement links TRBV10-3 to TRBJ1-6, with D hard to call. The CDR3 contains 14 residues. V was pared by 3 bases and J by 7 bases, with 10 bases between. Germline V gene lookup returns CDR1 ENHRY and CDR2 SYGVKD. CDR3 residues: CAISDLGENSPLHF. The CDR3 region has the DNA TGTGCCATCAGTGATCTTGGCGAGAATTCACCCCTCCACTTT.

This clonotype was seen a few times. V is TRBV12-3 or TRBV12-4 and J is TRBJ1-5, with unresolved D. Trimming took 4 bases from V and 9 from J, leaving 16 bases between them. The CDR3 loop spans 14 amino acids. The CDR3 DNA is TGTGCCAGCAGTTCTGGGTTCCATGGTCGGCCCCAGCATTTT. This gives the protein CASSSGFHGRPQHF.

The chain employs TRBV11-2 and TRBJ2-3; 8 bases align to TRBD2. The length of the CDR3 is 12 residues. Germline loops: CDR1 SGHAT, CDR2 FQNNGV. V dropped 7 bases and J dropped 12; count of bases not matched to a gene: 9. The CDR3: CASNTGTSSQYF. DNA of the CDR3: TGTGCCAGCAATACCGGGACTAGTTCCCAGTATTTT.

This clonotype has just a few counts. V usage is TRBV20-1 and J usage is TRBJ2-3; a weak D match, TRBD2 (6 bases). CDR3 length equals 13 residues. CDR1 is DFQATT, CDR2 SNEGSKA, per germline (reference sequence). Trimming pared 8 bases from V and 0 bases from J, leaving 12 bases between. The CDR3 coding sequence is TGCAGTCGACTAGATTGGAGCACAGATACGCAGTATTTT. Its protein is CSRLDWSTDTQYF.

The chain joins TRBV4-3 to TRBJ2-1; 9 positions match TRBD2. V was clipped by 0 bases and J by 4 bases; unmatched bases: 7. Germline CDR1 and CDR2: LGHNA and YSLEER. The CDR3 totals 17 residues. CDR3 nucleotides: TGCGCCAGCAGCCAAGATGGGCCTAGCGGGATATACAATGAGCAGTTCTTC. Translating gives CASSQDGPSGIYNEQFF.

This clonotype appeared a few times. V is TRBV24-1 and J is TRBJ1-2; D remains unclear. Germline V CDR1 and CDR2: KGHDR, SFDVKD. The CDR3 totals 13 residues. V lost 1 base, J lost 2 bases, and 4 bases lay in between. CDR3 region: CATSDFRNYGYTF. CDR3 DNA sequence: TGTGCCACCAGTGATTTTAGGAACTATGGCTACACCTTC.

The genes are TRBV6-1 and TRBJ2-6, with 15 bases that match TRBD2. The V gene end was trimmed by 5 bases and the J gene end by 0 bases; junction bases not matched to a gene: 8. Germline CDR1 reads MNHNS; CDR2 reads SASEGT. The length of the CDR3 is 20 residues. The CDR3 sequence is CASSPGLAGGTYSGANVLTF. The CDR3 DNA follows: TGTGCCAGCAGTCCCGGACTAGCGGGGGGGACCTACTCTGGGGCCAACGTCCTGACTTTC.

The chain has TRBV29-1 and TRBJ2-3; D not certain. The germline V gene encodes CDR1 SQVTM and CDR2 ANQGSEA. Deletions cut 5 bases from V and 6 bases from J, with 15 bases between. The CDR3 is 13 amino acids. As DNA, the CDR3 is TGCAGCGTTAACCCCGCGGCTAGGGATACGCAGTATTTT. As protein: CSVNPAARDTQYF.

In this sample, this clonotype turned up a few times. The chain has TRBV7-9 and TRBJ2-5, with TRBD1 matching 9 bases. The trim removed 9 bases at V and 3 bases at J, leaving 8 bases unmatched. Per germline, CDR1 SEHNR and CDR2 FQNEAQ (reference sequence). CDR3 length: 14 amino acids. The CDR3 protein is CASLGTGHEETQYF. The CDR3, as DNA: TGTGCCAGTCTCGGGACAGGGCATGAAGAGACCCAGTACTTC. The full variable domain, in which reference TRBV7-9 and TRBJ2-5 provide the parts outside the CDR3, is DTGVSQNPRHKITKRGQNVTFRCDPISEHNRLYWYRQTLGQGPEFLTYFQNEAQLEKSRLLSDRFSAERPKGSFSTLEIQRTEQGDSAMYLCASLGTGHEETQYFGPGTRLLVL.

This clonotype was observed a few times. The gene calls are TRBV20-1 and TRBJ2-1; D remains unclear. Between the trimmed V and J ends, which lost 1 base and 11 bases, there was a span of 18 bases. Germline V gene data show CDR1 as DFQATT and CDR2 as SNEGSKA (reference sequence). The CDR3 totals 14 residues. The CDR3 coding sequence is TGCAGTGCTAGAGTTGTTGGTGGGCCTCCAAAGCAGTTCTTC. Translating it yields CSARVVGGPPKQFF.

This clonotype showed up many times. The V call is TRBV4-3, the J call TRBJ2-3; possibly TRBD1 or TRBD2 for D (5 bases each). This CDR3 is 14 amino acids long. Germline V gene lookup returns CDR1 LGHNA and CDR2 YSLEER. V was pared by 3 bases and J by 6 bases, with 13 bases between. The DNA for the CDR3 is TGCGCCAGCAGCCAGGTCGTATGGGGGGATACGCAGTATTTT. Its protein product is CASSQVVWGDTQYF.

The chain employs TRBV20-1 and TRBJ1-2; D is unclear. The CDR3 totals 12 residues. V shed 6 bases and J shed 4 bases, with 12 bases lying between them. CDR1 and CDR2 (germline): DFQATT, SNEGSKA (reference sequence). This CDR3 is CSAEGRIYGYTF. CDR3 coding DNA: TGCAGTGCGGAGGGCAGAATCTATGGCTACACCTTC.

As regards this clonotype: A read error may produce the germline difference seen at one junction end. The V and J genes are TRBV7-2 and TRBJ2-1; tentatively, D is TRBD1 (6 bases). CDR1 and CDR2 from the germline V gene are SGHTA and FQGNSA. The CDR3 loop spans 15 amino acids. CDR3 nucleotides: TGTGCCGGCAGCCTCACTGGGGACACCTACAATGAGCAGTTCTTC. This gives the protein CAGSLTGDTYNEQFF.

A few counts support this clonotype. The genes are TRBV7-9 and TRBJ2-5, with a tentative D call TRBD1 (5 bases). Matching the DNA end better, TRBJ2-7 makes the J call doubtful. This CDR3 spans 17 amino acids. Per germline, CDR1 SEHNR and CDR2 FQNEAQ (reference sequence). The CDR3 spells CASSLGPRYALGLEQYF. The CDR3 region has the DNA TGTGCCAGCAGCTTAGGGCCTCGGTATGCCTTGGGGCTCGAGCAGTACTTC.

The J gene is TRBJ1-1, the V gene TRBV12-3 or TRBV12-4; D possibly corresponds to TRBD1 (6 bases). Trimming shortened V by 6 bases and J by 10 bases, and 15 bases separated the two germline ends. The CDR3 is 12 amino acids. The CDR3 region has the DNA TGTGCCAGCAGCCCAAGGGGGGTAGGAGCTTTCTTT. It translates to CASSPRGVGAFF.

This clonotype was detected only a few times. The chain recombines TRBV9 with TRBJ2-7; D uncertain. Trimming stripped 3 bases from V and 5 bases from J, with 15 bases between. The length of the CDR3 is 14 residues. Germline V lookup: CDR1 SGDLS, CDR2 YYNGEE. The CDR3 DNA follows: TGTGCCAGCAGCGGTCTATACCTTGGAGACGAGCAGTACTTC. It is translated as CASSGLYLGDEQYF.

The V and J genes are TRBV5-1 and TRBJ2-5; possibly TRBD2 for D (6 bases). Germline CDR1 SGHRS, CDR2 YFSETQ. This CDR3 comprises 15 residues. The V end lost 0 bases, the J end lost 1 base, and 10 bases lay between the germline ends. CDR3 nucleotide sequence: TGCGCCAGCAGCTTGGTAGCGGCGAGCCAAGAGACCCAGTACTTC. Its translation is CASSLVAASQETQYF.

The V and J genes are TRBV7-2 and TRBJ2-2; tentatively, D is TRBD1 (6 bases). The CDR3 length is 14 residues. Trimming took 3 bases from V and 5 from J, leaving 10 bases between them. The germline CDR1 and CDR2 sequences are SGHTA and FQGNSA. Here the CDR3 DNA reads TGTGCCAGCAGCTTTCAGGGGCGGACCGGGGAGCTGTTTTTT. This translates into CASSFQGRTGELFF.

This clonotype was seen repeatedly, ten times or more. This sequence joins TRBV4-1 and TRBJ1-5; perhaps TRBD1 as D (5 bases). CDR1 is MGHRA and CDR2 is YSYEKL in the germline V gene. The CDR3 has 17 residues. Trimming left V 4 bases short and J 1 base short, with 17 bases between. The CDR3 nucleotides read TGCGCCAGCAGCCCCTACTCGGGGGGAATAAGCAATCAGCCCCAGCATTTT. This encodes CASSPYSGGISNQPQHF.

About this clonotype: No conserved phenylalanine or tryptophan is present at the end of the CDR3, so a read error is the likely explanation. V and J are TRBV7-2 and TRBJ1-2; D might be TRBD1 (6 bases). CDR3 length: 13 amino acids. Between the trimmed V and J ends, which lost 4 bases and 3 bases, there was a span of 9 bases. Germline assignment: CDR1 SGHTA and CDR2 FQGNSA. CDR3 DNA: TGTGCCAGCAGCTGGGCAGGGGACTATGGCTACACCCTC. This sequence encodes CASSWAGDYGYTL.

This chain joins TRBV14 and TRBJ2-5; 10 positions agree with TRBD2. Trimming removed 3 bases from V and 5 bases from J; junction bases left unmatched: 9. Per germline, CDR1 SGHDN and CDR2 FVKESK. The CDR3 runs to 16 residues. This CDR3 reads CASSHQRGGPWETQYF. The DNA of the CDR3 is TGTGCCAGCAGCCACCAGCGGGGGGGCCCGTGGGAGACCCAGTACTTC.

This chain uses TRBV20-1 with TRBJ2-3; 8 bases map to TRBD2. This CDR3 is built from 16 residues. V trimming: 0 bases; J trimming: 2 bases; junction bases outside the gene matches: 7. Germline V lookup: CDR1 DFQATT, CDR2 SNEGSKA (reference sequence). This CDR3 reads CSARELAGQVTDTQYF. CDR3 nucleotides: TGCAGTGCTAGAGAGTTAGCGGGGCAAGTCACAGATACGCAGTATTTT.